A single sample gave rise to the 5 T cell receptor beta chains below, sequenced in a study of blood T cell repertoires in COVID-19. The table came from immunoSEQ multiplex PCR; TCRdb's copy has only in-frame clones and leaves some out. There are 98,000 or so clones in the sample; 90% to 95% occur only once, and around 5.8% lies in the top ten. The source material was peripheral blood. Receptor source: a human donor in a cohort sampled during active COVID-19.

J is TRBJ1-2 and V is TRBV4-3; unclear D gene. The CDR3 spans 15 residues. Germline CDR1 reads LGHNA; CDR2 reads YSLEER. Trimming stripped 1 base from V and 5 bases from J, with 14 bases between. The CDR3 sequence: CASSQGGSGAYGYTF. The CDR3 nucleotides are TGCGCCAGCAGCCAAGGCGGGTCAGGCGCGTATGGCTACACCTTC.

Written as DNA, the CDR3 is TGTGCCAGCAGCTTATCGTCTCAGGGAGGCCCATCCTCCTACAATGAGCAGTTCTTC. Translating gives CASSLSSQGGPSSYNEQFF. The V and J genes are TRBV7-2 and TRBJ2-1, with D possibly being TRBD2 (6 bases). V lost 2 bases to trimming and J lost 0 bases, with 20 bases between them. Looked up from germline, CDR1 is SGHTA and CDR2 is FQGNSA. This CDR3 region has 19 residues.

This rearrangement joins TRBV9 to TRBJ1-1, with 9 nucleotides matching TRBD1. Germline trimming cut 4 bases from V and 5 bases from J; bases unmatched to any gene: 9. In germline, CDR1 is SGDLS, CDR2 YYNGEE. The CDR3 runs 15 residues. CDR3 loop: CASSPRTGAGTEAFF. In DNA form, the CDR3 reads TGTGCCAGCAGCCCCCGGACAGGGGCCGGAACTGAAGCTTTCTTT.

This clone came up a few times. The chain links TRBV11-2 to TRBJ1-5; D unclear. From germline, CDR1 is SGHAT and CDR2 FQNNGV. The V end lost 3 bases, the J end lost 6 bases, and 9 bases lay between the germline ends. The CDR3 has 13 residues. CDR3 region: CASSLGGTQPQHF. The CDR3 DNA is TGTGCCAGCAGCTTGGGAGGAACTCAGCCCCAGCATTTT.

CDR3 region: CASGRGNTEAFF. CDR3 nucleotides: TGTGCCAGCGGGAGGGGCAACACTGAAGCTTTCTTT. The rearrangement joins TRBV2 to TRBJ1-1; maybe TRBD1 (5 bases). Germline CDR1 is SNHLY and CDR2 is FYNNEI. CDR3 size: 12 residues. V was pared by 8 bases and J by 2 bases, with 9 bases between.